The entry below describes one T cell receptor (beta chain). The specificity of this receptor is unknown. Base qualities are not recorded, but no much larger clone differs from it by a single base. One collaborating source in Seattle enrolled patients while the patients were actively infected and followed the patients over time throughout the course of disease. Whole blood was collected in K2EDTA tubes by collaborating institutions according to the institutions' own protocols. Collaborator samples were shipped for TCRbeta analysis as frozen whole blood, isolated PBMCs, or DNA extracted from either sample type. The immunoSEQ Assay, a bias-controlled multiplex PCR, was used to amplify TCRbeta CDR3 regions from genomic DNA. The authors processed their data as follows. Within the assay, amplification of reference gene primers was used to estimate how many nucleated cells each sample contained. To quantify the absolute abundance of each unique TCRbeta CDR3 rearrangement, sequence reads were collapsed and filtered. Productive Simpson clonality was computed per sample as the square root of Simpson's diversity index over productive rearrangements. TCRdb took over this immuneACCESS table, retaining in-frame rearrangements with V and J assigned. Such tables are incomplete; in checked studies, under half of the missing clones stem from an unresolved V gene, and the remainder is unexplained. V, J and clone size derive from that table, while D and trimming were established from the DNA sequence. This sample lists 250,000 to 350,000 clones; 90% were detected once. The ten largest clones represent around 6.8% of the sample.

Reading the germline V gene gives CDR1 SNHLY and CDR2 FYNNEI. Measured from the cysteine to the phenylalanine, the CDR3 is 15 residues long. This entry keeps only the CDR3 DNA: 45 bases, framed from base 1. V drops 2 bases and J drops 0 bases, leaving 8 bases in between. This entry comes from a study of blood T cell repertoires in COVID-19 (dated by TCRdb to the early 2020s). A note on the overall study: Samples from collaborators originated in the United States, Italy and Spain and spanned both the acute and convalescent phases of COVID-19. The material from the prospective study consisted of cDNA or gDNA derived from T cells, B-cell-depleted T cells, or PBMCs. Deeply sampled blood TCRbeta repertoires from subjects exposed to, actively infected with, or recovered from COVID-19 were included in the dataset. A freely available public database, intended as a resource for researchers studying the immune response to SARS-CoV-2, is where the repertoires were released. Samples were obtained from the ongoing ImmuneRACE study (first 160 participants) and from about 1,300 subjects provided by 6 global collaborators. Sample metadata almost always included a de-identified subject ID, COVID-19 status, age in years and sex. Where HLA class I and class II types were available, the types were taken from metadata supplied by the sample provider, not from assay-based typing.

What the work shows at the level of the full study, not this receptor alone: How much clinical and demographic metadata was included differed by source and by participant, and the metadata was provided uncurated.

The clonotype comes from a woman in her 30s with COVID-19, enrolled during active disease. The sample was peripheral blood. Recombination connected TRBV2 to TRBJ1-3; the best D guess is TRBD1, with 6 bases matching. In nucleotides, the sequence is TGTGCCAGCAGTGAACAGGGGACCTCTGGAAACACCATATATTTT. This yields the protein CASSEQGTSGNTIYF.